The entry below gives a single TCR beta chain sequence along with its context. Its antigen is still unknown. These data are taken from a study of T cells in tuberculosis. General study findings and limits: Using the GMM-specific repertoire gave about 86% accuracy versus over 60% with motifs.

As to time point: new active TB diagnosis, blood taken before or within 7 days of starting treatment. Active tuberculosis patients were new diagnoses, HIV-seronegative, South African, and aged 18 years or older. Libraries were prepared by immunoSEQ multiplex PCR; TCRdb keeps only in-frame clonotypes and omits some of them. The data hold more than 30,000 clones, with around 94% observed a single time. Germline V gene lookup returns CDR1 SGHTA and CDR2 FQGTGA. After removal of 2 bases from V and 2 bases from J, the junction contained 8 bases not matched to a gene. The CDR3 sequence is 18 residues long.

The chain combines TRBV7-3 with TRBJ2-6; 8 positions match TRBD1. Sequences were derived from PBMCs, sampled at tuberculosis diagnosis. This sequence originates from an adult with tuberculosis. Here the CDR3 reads CASSLGPQGAAGANVLTF. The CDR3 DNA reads TGTGCCAGCAGCTTAGGGCCCCAGGGGGCGGCTGGGGCCAACGTCCTGACTTTC.